Below are 16 T cell receptor beta chains sequenced from a single sample in a study of lung T cells in sarcoidosis with Löfgren's syndrome (dated by TCRdb to the late 2010s). Reads for this sample came from an Illumina MiSeq. TCRdb passed the public sequencing reads through fastp at Q25 and MiXCR, retaining productive beta sequences. Under each unique CDR3 protein, matching rows form one entry showing the most common genes and DNA. Across this sample there are under 1,400 distinct CDR3 sequences, with approximately 26% seen only once. The ten largest account for less than 70% of the sample. Sequencing was done on a sample of CD4+ T cells from bronchoalveolar lavage. The receptors were gathered from a human donor with sarcoidosis (Löfgren's syndrome or another form), or a control subject (not recorded which).

By proportion, this clonotype is medium-sized (0.01 to 0.1%). CDR3 DNA: TGTGCCAGCAGGGGAGCAGGGCGGACTGAAGCTTTCTTT. Translated: CASRGAGRTEAFF. The chain joins TRBV27 to TRBJ1-1, with a weak D call TRBD1 (5 bases). Germline V gene data show CDR1 as MNHEY and CDR2 as SMNVEV (reference sequence). The CDR3 spans 13 residues. V was pared by 6 bases and J by 5 bases, with 13 bases between.

By frequency in the sample, this clonotype is medium-sized. The chain carries TRBV3-1 and TRBJ1-5, with a possible D match to TRBD1 (5 bases). CDR1 LGHDT and CDR2 YNNKEL come from the germline V gene (reference sequence). V was trimmed by 1 base and J by 6 bases, leaving 13 bases between them. This CDR3 spans 15 amino acids. The CDR3 spells CASSQVQGVVQPQHF. CDR3 DNA sequence: TGTGCCAGCAGCCAAGTTCAGGGTGTGGTTCAGCCCCAGCATTTT.

A few counts support this clonotype. The V and J genes are TRBV30 and TRBJ1-1; D not resolved. The V and J ends lost 7 bases and 2 bases respectively, with 11 bases between them. This CDR3 comprises 12 residues. The germline CDR1 and CDR2 sequences are GTSNPN and SVGIG (reference sequence). Here the CDR3 reads CASEYSNTEAFF. The CDR3 region has the DNA TGTGCCTCTGAGTACAGCAACACTGAAGCTTTCTTT.

As to this clonotype: A much larger clone sits a single nucleotide away, making a read error possible. This rearrangement joins TRBV7-9 to TRBJ2-5; tentative D call: TRBD1 (6 bases). V shed 4 bases and J shed 7 bases, with 13 bases lying between them. From germline, CDR1 is SEHNR and CDR2 FQNEAQ (reference sequence). The CDR3 totals 13 residues. The CDR3 DNA reads TGTGCCAGCAGCTCACAGGGAAGGGGGACCCAGTACTTC. It is translated as CASSSQGRGTQYF.

The genes are TRBV7-2 and TRBJ2-3; 13 positions match TRBD2. V lost 4 bases and J lost 5; bases outside the gene matches: 3. Germline CDR1 is SGHTA and CDR2 is FQGNSA. CDR3 length: 15 amino acids. CDR3 nucleotides: TGTGCCAGCAGCTCGACTAGCGGGGGGCGAGATACGCAGTATTTT. It translates to CASSSTSGGRDTQYF.

This clonotype occurred many times. J is TRBJ1-4 and V is TRBV12-3 or TRBV12-4; no clear D gene. Deletions cut 6 bases from V and 5 bases from J, with 16 bases between. This CDR3 contains 15 residues. The CDR3 DNA reads as TGTGCCAGCAGCCAAATAGCGGGGTTCAATGAAAAACTGTTTTTT. As protein: CASSQIAGFNEKLFF.

The table lists this clonotype with many counts. The chain uses TRBV7-2 and TRBJ2-3; D gene uncertain. Germline CDR1 SGHTA, CDR2 FQGNSA. The V gene lost 2 bases and the J gene lost 4 bases, with 13 bases spanning the gap. The CDR3 is 15 residues long. The CDR3, as DNA: TGTGCCAGCAGCTTATCAAAGCTCCCCTCAGATACGCAGTATTTT. Translation gives CASSLSKLPSDTQYF.

Sample share makes this clonotype medium-sized. The chain recombines TRBV12-3 or TRBV12-4 with TRBJ1-5, with D unresolved. V was clipped by 7 bases and J by 0 bases, with 7 bases between them. The CDR3 consists of 13 residues. The CDR3 DNA sequence: TGTGCCAGCATGGAGAATAGCAATCAGCCCCAGCATTTT. This codes for CASMENSNQPQHF.

Relative to its sample, this clonotype is medium-sized. V usage is TRBV29-1 and J usage is TRBJ2-1; D remains unclear. Germline values: CDR1 SQVTM, CDR2 ANQGSEA. The CDR3 consists of 14 residues. With 4 bases removed from V and 0 bases from J, the gap between germline ends came to 10 bases. CDR3 in amino acids: CSVVGISSYNEQFF. CDR3 nucleotide sequence: TGCAGCGTTGTTGGGATCTCCTCCTACAATGAGCAGTTCTTC.

Notes on this clonotype: The junction differs from germline at one of its ends, possibly a read error. V usage is TRBV7-6 and J usage is TRBJ1-1; D gene ambiguous. The CDR3 consists of 13 residues. Germline CDR1 SGHVS, CDR2 FNYEAQ. Here the CDR3 DNA reads TGTGCCAGCAGCTTGGATTTGAACACTGAAGTTTTCTTT. It translates to CASSLDLNTEVFF.

By proportion, this clonotype is large. This chain joins TRBV12-3 or TRBV12-4 and TRBJ1-5, with D perhaps matching TRBD1 (5 bases). This CDR3 region has 13 residues. V shed 6 bases and J shed 5 bases, with 11 bases lying between them. The CDR3 nucleotides read TGTGCCAGCAGACCAGGGTCGGATCAGCCCCAGCATTTT. This translates into CASRPGSDQPQHF.

On this clonotype itself: This CDR3 fails to terminate in the conserved phenylalanine or tryptophan, so it likely reflects a read error. This chain joins TRBV4-1 and TRBJ2-4; TRBD1 is a possible D gene (5 bases). The length of the CDR3 is 15 residues. Germline V CDR1 and CDR2: MGHRA, YSYEKL. CDR3 loop: CANSQNQGTKNIQYS. The CDR3 DNA follows: TGCGCCAACAGCCAAAATCAGGGAACCAAAAACATTCAGTACTCC.

This clonotype was detected many times. The CDR3 DNA reads TGTGCCTGCGACAGGGACAATCAGCCCCAGCATTTT. Translation gives CACDRDNQPQHF. The chain uses TRBV30 and TRBJ1-5, with 7 positions matching TRBD1. Germline-derived CDR1 and CDR2 are GTSNPN and SVGIG (reference sequence). The CDR3 sequence is 12 residues long. The V gene end was trimmed by 6 bases and the J gene end by 3 bases; junction bases not matched to a gene: 2. Filled out from reference TRBV30 and TRBJ1-5, the complete variable domain reads SQTIHQWPATLVQPVGSPLSLECTVEGTSNPNLYWYRQAAGRGLQLLFYSVGIGQISSEVPQNLSASRPQDRQFILSSKKLLLSDSGFYLCACDRDNQPQHFGDGTRLSIL.

As regards this clonotype: A much larger clone lies a single base off, so this may be a read error. The chain uses TRBV28 and TRBJ1-2; unclear D gene. The CDR3 covers 14 residues. V shed 5 bases and J shed 7 bases, with 17 bases lying between them. CDR1 and CDR2 from the germline V gene are MDHEN and SYDVKM. CDR3 in DNA: TGTGCCAGCAGTCCGGGCTGGGGAGGACTTGGCTACACCTTC. Translated: CASSPGWGGLGYTF.

This clonotype is medium-sized (0.01 to 0.1%) by share. This chain links TRBV11-1 with TRBJ2-5; possible D gene TRBD2, 6 bases. Germline CDR1 SGHAT, CDR2 FQDESV (reference sequence). The V end was cut by 4 bases, the J end by 4 bases, with 19 bases between. This CDR3 spans 16 amino acids. In DNA, the CDR3 is TGTGCCAGCAGCTCAGGGCGGGGCATCCGTGGAGAGACCCAGTACTTC. Translation gives CASSSGRGIRGETQYF.

In its sample, this clonotype ranks as medium-sized. The chain is built from TRBV12-3 or TRBV12-4 and TRBJ2-1; possibly TRBD1 for D (7 bases). Trimming stripped 1 base from V and 1 base from J, with 14 bases between. The CDR3 loop spans 17 amino acids. CDR3 sequence reads: CASSLVAGGGSYNEQFF. CDR3 nucleotide sequence: TGTGCCAGCAGTTTAGTGGCAGGGGGAGGATCCTACAATGAGCAGTTCTTC.